The 18 T cell receptor beta chains presented below share a single source sample, sequenced in a study of T-cell memory formation after mild COVID-19. Via MiXCR, TCRdb re-called the 5' RACE reads, giving one row per CDR3 protein. The sample shows hundreds of thousands of distinct CDR3 sequences, around a quarter of them seen only once. The sample comprised PBMCs or a T cell subset sorted from them (not recorded which). These receptors were obtained from an adult woman who had mild COVID-19 (a few samples of this study predate the infection). Cell type and time point are not known.

This clonotype turned up a few times. As DNA, the CDR3 is TGTGCCAGCAGCTTTAGTTCCAATGAGCAGTTCTTC. Protein sequence: CASSFSSNEQFF. The chain recombines TRBV7-2 with TRBJ2-1, with D unclear. The germline V gene encodes CDR1 SGHTA and CDR2 FQGNSA. CDR3 length: 12 residues. V shed 3 bases and J shed 6 bases, with 6 bases lying between them.

The V gene is TRBV5-1, the J gene TRBJ1-2; D remains unclear. There are 13 residues in the CDR3. V dropped 0 bases and J dropped 7 bases, with 10 bases sitting between them. Germline V CDR1 and CDR2: SGHRS, YFSETQ. For the CDR3, the DNA is TGCGCCAGCAGCTTGGTCCGGGAGCTTGGCTACACCTTC. Translating it yields CASSLVRELGYTF.

The rearrangement joins TRBV15 to TRBJ1-5; D unclear. This CDR3 spans 16 amino acids. Germline CDR1 is LNHNV and CDR2 is YYDKDF (reference sequence). Trimming removed 0 bases at V and 10 bases at J, with 19 bases between. CDR3 loop: CATSRDWAEGRKPQHF. CDR3 DNA sequence: TGTGCCACCAGCAGAGATTGGGCAGAAGGAAGAAAACCCCAGCATTTT.

This clonotype turned up a few times. The rearrangement uses TRBV7-9 and TRBJ2-7; TRBD1 matches at 10 bases. Germline assignment: CDR1 SEHNR and CDR2 FQNEAQ (reference sequence). This CDR3 has 15 amino acids. V was clipped by 4 bases and J by 2 bases; unmatched bases: 5. Here the CDR3 reads CASSSSGQGTYEQYF. The CDR3 DNA sequence: TGTGCCAGCAGCTCATCGGGACAGGGGACCTACGAGCAGTACTTC.

The rearrangement links TRBV7-3 to TRBJ2-3; the match to TRBD1 covers 9 bases. V was pared by 3 bases and J by 4 bases, with 2 bases of the junction left unmatched. The germline CDR1 and CDR2 sequences are SGHTA and FQGTGA. The length of the CDR3 is 14 residues. CDR3 in amino acids: CASSFGTGSDTQYF. CDR3 in DNA: TGTGCCAGCAGCTTCGGGACAGGGTCAGATACGCAGTATTTT.

The table lists this clonotype with a few counts. V is TRBV3-1 and J is TRBJ2-1; D perhaps matches TRBD2 (5 bases). CDR3 length: 15 amino acids. Germline CDR1 is LGHDT and CDR2 is YNNKEL (reference sequence). Trimming removed 0 bases from V and 7 bases from J, with 13 bases in between. This CDR3 reads CASSQEPAAANEQFF. For the CDR3, the DNA is TGTGCCAGCAGCCAAGAGCCAGCAGCGGCGAATGAGCAGTTCTTC.

The V gene is TRBV20-1, the J gene TRBJ1-2; D perhaps matches TRBD1 (5 bases). V was pared by 0 bases and J by 5 bases, with 16 bases between. The germline CDR1 and CDR2 sequences are DFQATT and SNEGSKA (reference sequence). The CDR3 runs to 15 residues. DNA for the CDR3: TGCAGTGCTAGAGACGCCGGGACGGTCGATTATGGCTACACCTTC. It translates to CSARDAGTVDYGYTF.

This clonotype was counted many times. The gene calls are TRBV24-1 and TRBJ2-1; 12 nucleotides agree with TRBD2. Trimming took 9 bases from V and 5 from J; bases not matched to a gene: 7. The CDR3 extends over 15 amino acids. The germline gives CDR1 KGHDR, CDR2 SFDVKD. The CDR3, as DNA: TGTGCCACCGAAAAGACTAGCGGGGGAAACAATGAGCAGTTCTTC. Protein product: CATEKTSGGNNEQFF.

At least ten counts were recorded for this clonotype. This chain joins TRBV12-3 or TRBV12-4 and TRBJ2-5; tentative D call: TRBD1 (5 bases). V lost 5 bases, J lost 1 base, and 8 bases lay in between. This CDR3 region has 13 residues. In DNA form, the CDR3 reads TGTGCCAGCAGTCCAGGGTCCCAAGAGACCCAGTACTTC. Translating it yields CASSPGSQETQYF.

The chain is built from TRBV15 and TRBJ2-7, with D possibly matching TRBD2 (6 bases). From germline, CDR1 is LNHNV and CDR2 YYDKDF (reference sequence). The V gene lost 3 bases and the J gene lost 0 bases, with 12 bases spanning the gap. The CDR3 loop spans 15 amino acids. Written as DNA, the CDR3 is TGTGCCACCAGCAGCCAACTAGCTCACTCCTACGAGCAGTACTTC. Translated: CATSSQLAHSYEQYF.

This sequence joins TRBV5-5 and TRBJ1-6; no clear D. V lost 4 bases, J lost 0 bases, and 11 bases lay in between. The germline V gene has CDR1 SGHKS and CDR2 YYEKEE (reference sequence). The CDR3 has 16 amino acids. Here the CDR3 DNA reads TGTGCCAGCAGCCCCTGGCTCAGCTCCTATAATTCACCCCTCCACTTT. This gives the protein CASSPWLSSYNSPLHF.

This clonotype turned up a few times. The chain combines TRBV29-1 with TRBJ2-1, with TRBD1 matching 8 bases. With V trimmed by 5 bases and J by 6 bases, 9 bases remained unmatched. This CDR3 comprises 14 residues. CDR1 is SQVTM and CDR2 is ANQGSEA in the germline V gene. This CDR3 is CSVSPGTGPNEQFF. The CDR3 DNA reads as TGCAGCGTTAGCCCCGGGACAGGCCCCAATGAGCAGTTCTTC.

This clonotype was picked up a small number of times. The CDR3 sequence is CASSQHSAYEAFF. For the CDR3, the DNA is TGTGCCAGCAGCCAACATTCAGCTTATGAAGCTTTCTTT. The chain recombines TRBV3-1 with TRBJ1-1; no definite D call. Trimming took off 2 bases at V and 7 bases at J, with 11 bases between the two ends. Germline loops: CDR1 LGHDT, CDR2 YNNKEL (reference sequence). CDR3 length: 13 amino acids.

The chain combines TRBV6-1 with TRBJ1-1; D remains unclear. Looked up from germline, CDR1 is MNHNS and CDR2 is SASEGT. V was trimmed by 4 bases and J by 6 bases, leaving 9 bases between them. This CDR3 has 12 residues. The CDR3 sequence is CASSAWVAEAFF. The CDR3 DNA reads TGTGCCAGCAGTGCCTGGGTGGCTGAAGCTTTCTTT.

This clonotype has a handful of counts. The chain links TRBV12-3 or TRBV12-4 to TRBJ2-1; D might be TRBD2 (5 bases). The CDR3 length is 13 residues. Deletions cut 5 bases from V and 6 bases from J, with 11 bases between. In DNA form, the CDR3 reads TGTGCCAGCAGTCCTCGGGGTTTCAATGAGCAGTTCTTC. The encoded protein is CASSPRGFNEQFF.

The rearrangement uses TRBV13 and TRBJ2-7; D is unresolved. Trimming cost V 4 bases and J 3 bases, with 16 bases left between them. The CDR3 extends over 15 amino acids. From germline, CDR1 is PRHDT and CDR2 FYEKMQ (reference sequence). For the CDR3, the DNA is TGTGCCAGCAGCTCTAGGGTCGTCGGCTTCTACGAGCAGTACTTC. It encodes CASSSRVVGFYEQYF.

The J gene is TRBJ1-1, the V gene TRBV13; D not resolved. Germline CDR1 reads PRHDT; CDR2 reads FYEKMQ (reference sequence). Trimming took off 5 bases at V and 2 bases at J, with 12 bases between the two ends. The CDR3 length is 14 residues. Here the CDR3 DNA reads TGTGCCAGCAGCGCCCGTGGTGGAAACACTGAAGCTTTCTTT. Translating it yields CASSARGGNTEAFF.

This clonotype has at least ten counts. The gene calls are TRBV2 and TRBJ2-5; 9 positions match TRBD2. V lost 6 bases to trimming and J lost 5 bases; unmatched junction nucleotides: 7. CDR1 is SNHLY, CDR2 FYNNEI, per germline. The CDR3 spans 14 residues. This chain's CDR3 is CASRIAGALETQYF. The CDR3 DNA reads TGTGCCAGCAGGATAGCGGGGGCGCTGGAGACCCAGTACTTC.